Shown below are 26 T cell receptor beta chains from a single sample sequenced in a study of T cell responses to AZD1222 COVID-19 vaccine. Measured with immunoSEQ multiplex PCR; TCRdb has only the in-frame clones, and not every one. The sample lists 85,000 to 100,000 clones, 85% to 90% seen once, with approximately 3.7% in the top ten. The specimen comprised peripheral blood, sampled on day 0 of AZD1222 vaccination. The source of these receptors is an adult in good health.

The chain links TRBV2 to TRBJ1-6, with 10 positions matching TRBD1. The CDR3 consists of 13 residues. Germline V lookup: CDR1 SNHLY, CDR2 FYNNEI. Trimming cost V 7 bases and J 12 bases; bases outside gene matches: 6. CDR3 coding DNA: TGTGCCAGCATACGACAGGGGGCGAAACCCCTCCACTTT. As protein: CASIRQGAKPLHF.

The chain combines TRBV28 with TRBJ1-5; D remains ambiguous. Trimming left V 5 bases short and J 3 bases short, with 17 bases between. Germline loops: CDR1 MDHEN, CDR2 SYDVKM. This CDR3 is built from 16 residues. DNA of the CDR3: TGTGCCAGCAGTCCAAAGACCAGCTACATCAATCAGCCCCAGCATTTT. Its translation: CASSPKTSYINQPQHF.

The chain combines TRBV6-5 with TRBJ2-3; 8 bases line up with TRBD2. With 10 bases clipped from V and 2 bases from J, the junction kept 11 bases outside the gene matches. Germline V gene lookup returns CDR1 MNHEY and CDR2 SVGAGI. The CDR3 is 15 residues long. The CDR3 region has the DNA TGTGCCACCACAGCCCGGGGGGGGCCCACAGATACGCAGTATTTT. Encoded protein: CATTARGGPTDTQYF.

V is TRBV28 and J is TRBJ1-3, with D perhaps TRBD1 (5 bases). The germline V and J ends were trimmed by 5 bases and 8 bases, with 19 bases remaining between them. Germline V lookup: CDR1 MDHEN, CDR2 SYDVKM. This CDR3 has 15 amino acids. The CDR3 reads CASSPGMGRFDTIYF. DNA of the CDR3: TGTGCCAGCAGTCCGGGAATGGGGCGCTTTGACACCATATATTTT.

The chain recombines TRBV19 with TRBJ1-1; 9 bases agree with TRBD1. The CDR3 is made up of 14 amino acids. Germline loops: CDR1 LNHDA, CDR2 SQIVND (reference sequence). Losses at the gene ends were 2 bases for V and 8 bases for J; bases not matched to a gene: 6. CDR3 DNA sequence: TGTGCCAGTAGTATAACGGGGGACAGGGCAGAAGCTTTCTTT. Protein product: CASSITGDRAEAFF. Variable domain in full (rest from reference TRBV19 and TRBJ1-1): DGGITQSPKYLFRKEGQNVTLSCEQNLNHDAMYWYRQDPGQGLRLIYYSQIVNDFQKGDIAEGYSVSREKKESFPLTVTSAQKNPTAFYLCASSITGDRAEAFFGQGTRLTVV.

V usage is TRBV5-1 and J usage is TRBJ1-1; TRBD1 aligns across 7 bases. CDR1 and CDR2 (germline): SGHRS, YFSETQ. V lost 0 bases and J lost 0; bases outside the gene matches: 2. CDR3 length equals 15 residues. CDR3 nucleotide sequence: TGCGCCAGCAGCTTGGAGGGACAGATGAACACTGAAGCTTTCTTT. Amino acid sequence: CASSLEGQMNTEAFF.

The V call is TRBV4-1, the J call TRBJ2-1; the D call may be TRBD1 or TRBD2 (5 bases each). The V gene lost 4 bases and the J gene lost 8 bases, with 21 bases spanning the gap. The germline V gene has CDR1 MGHRA and CDR2 YSYEKL. CDR3 length equals 16 residues. CDR3 protein: CASSPRGRGSIDEQFF. The CDR3 DNA reads as TGCGCCAGCAGCCCCCGGGGCCGGGGTTCGATTGATGAGCAGTTCTTC.

This chain connects TRBV13 to TRBJ2-7, with a tentative D call TRBD1 (5 bases). Germline values: CDR1 PRHDT, CDR2 FYEKMQ (reference sequence). V was clipped by 0 bases and J by 0 bases, with 9 bases between them. The CDR3 covers 15 residues. The CDR3, as DNA: TGTGCCAGCAGCTTAGGGGCAGGGTACTCCTACGAGCAGTACTTC. Its translation: CASSLGAGYSYEQYF.

J is TRBJ1-1 and V is TRBV2, with TRBD1 as a possible D gene (6 bases). The germline gives CDR1 SNHLY, CDR2 FYNNEI. V was trimmed by 6 bases and J by 7 bases, leaving 15 bases between them. CDR3 length: 13 amino acids. The CDR3 region has the DNA TGTGCCAGCAGACTAGGGACACTCGGTGAAGCTTTCTTT. Translating gives CASRLGTLGEAFF.

The chain recombines TRBV4-3 with TRBJ2-3, with 9 bases lining up with TRBD2. There are 14 residues in the CDR3. CDR1 is LGHNA and CDR2 is YSLEER in the germline V gene. Trimming removed 5 bases from V and 5 bases from J; junction bases left unmatched: 5. In DNA form, the CDR3 reads TGCGCCAGCAGCGGGCTAGCGGGGAAAGATACGCAGTATTTT. Encoded protein: CASSGLAGKDTQYF.

The J gene is TRBJ2-7, the V gene TRBV14; no clear D. V was cut by 1 base and J by 6 bases, with 10 bases left in between. Germline CDR1 and CDR2: SGHDN and FVKESK. The CDR3 has 13 residues. The CDR3 coding sequence is TGTGCCAGCAGCCAAGGGGGATGGGGCGAGCAGTACTTC. As protein: CASSQGGWGEQYF.

The CDR3 coding sequence is TGTGCCAGCAGCCGAATGCGGACGGAAGAGACCCAGTACTTC. Protein sequence: CASSRMRTEETQYF. This chain uses TRBV2 with TRBJ2-5; D not resolved. V lost 6 bases to trimming and J lost 3 bases, with 14 bases between them. CDR1 is SNHLY and CDR2 is FYNNEI in the germline V gene. There are 14 residues in the CDR3.

This rearrangement joins TRBV18 to TRBJ1-3; TRBD1 aligns across 9 bases. The V and J ends lost 5 bases and 3 bases, in that order; junction bases with no gene match: 5. The CDR3 contains 15 residues. Germline V CDR1 and CDR2: KGHSH, LQKENI. CDR3 sequence: CASSSGTGSGNTIYF. CDR3 DNA: TGTGCCAGCTCATCTGGGACAGGGAGTGGAAACACCATATATTTT.

The genes are TRBV2 and TRBJ2-3, with 9 bases identical to TRBD2. Germline trimming cut 8 bases from V and 4 bases from J; bases unmatched to any gene: 4. The CDR3 length is 13 residues. Looked up from germline, CDR1 is SNHLY and CDR2 is FYNNEI. CDR3 protein: CASGGGAADTQYF. In DNA form, the CDR3 reads TGTGCCAGCGGCGGGGGGGCCGCAGATACGCAGTATTTT.

This chain uses TRBV11-2 with TRBJ2-1, with 12 bases lining up with TRBD1. The J segment lost 8 bases and the V segment lost 5 bases, leaving 7 bases of the junction unmatched. This CDR3 has 15 amino acids. Germline assignment: CDR1 SGHAT and CDR2 FQNNGV. The CDR3 sequence: CASSKGQGARDEQFF. CDR3 nucleotide sequence: TGTGCCAGCAGCAAGGGACAGGGGGCGAGGGATGAGCAGTTCTTC.

In the case of this clone: The junction departs from the called germline gene at one end, perhaps through a read error. The chain employs TRBV27 and TRBJ1-5; D may be TRBD1 (5 bases). The V gene's germline CDR1 is MNHEY and CDR2 SMNVEV (reference sequence). This CDR3 spans 12 amino acids. The CDR3 DNA sequence: TGTGCCAGCAGTCCCCTGGGGCAGGGACTCTTTTTT. It encodes CASSPLGQGLFF.

The J gene is TRBJ1-2, the V gene TRBV2; 9 nucleotides agree with TRBD1. The V and J ends lost 6 bases and 4 bases, in that order; junction bases with no gene match: 3. Germline-derived CDR1 and CDR2 are SNHLY and FYNNEI. This CDR3 has 13 residues. The CDR3 bases are TGTGCCAGCAGGGGACAGGGATCCTATGGCTACACCTTC. This sequence encodes CASRGQGSYGYTF.

The sample holds one count of this clone. The chain recombines TRBV9 with TRBJ1-1; TRBD1 matches 9 bases. Trimming took 3 bases from V and 0 from J; bases not matched to a gene: 6. Germline V gives CDR1 SGDLS, CDR2 YYNGEE. The CDR3 consists of 16 residues. The CDR3 DNA is TGTGCCAGCAGCGGAACAGGGGGCTTCATGAACACTGAAGCTTTCTTT. Its protein product is CASSGTGGFMNTEAFF.

The V gene is TRBV6-4, the J gene TRBJ2-2; D not certain. Between the trimmed V and J ends, which lost 0 bases and 6 bases, there was a span of 8 bases. The CDR3 extends over 14 amino acids. CDR1 MRHNA and CDR2 SNTAGT come from the germline V gene. In nucleotides, the CDR3 is TGTGCCAGCAGTGACTCATCAGCGCCCGGGGAGCTGTTTTTT. This codes for CASSDSSAPGELFF.

The chain carries TRBV20-1 and TRBJ2-7; no clear D gene. The germline V gene encodes CDR1 DFQATT and CDR2 SNEGSKA (reference sequence). Deletions cut 3 bases from V and 4 bases from J, with 4 bases between. The length of the CDR3 is 10 residues. DNA for the CDR3: TGCAGTGCTAGTTTGTACGAGCAGTACTTC. It yields the protein CSASLYEQYF.

This clone appeared once. The rearrangement uses TRBV5-4 and TRBJ2-4; 8 bases map to TRBD1. V gave up 4 bases and J gave up 9 bases; unmatched junction bases: 15. CDR3 length: 16 residues. The germline V gene encodes CDR1 SGHNT and CDR2 YYREEE (reference sequence). In nucleotides, the CDR3 is TGTGCCAGCAGCACCGGTCCAGGGGGCAGATTAACCATTCAGTACTTC. Its protein product is CASSTGPGGRLTIQYF.

This chain connects TRBV18 to TRBJ2-7; D gene uncertain. CDR1 KGHSH and CDR2 LQKENI come from the germline V gene. The CDR3 covers 12 residues. V was pared by 1 base and J by 2 bases, with 3 bases between. DNA for the CDR3: TGTGCCAGCTCACCACAGGCCTACGAGCAGTACTTC. Its translation: CASSPQAYEQYF.

The rearrangement uses TRBV5-6 and TRBJ2-7; D call uncertain. Trimming removed 3 bases from V and 2 bases from J, with 9 bases in between. Germline loops: CDR1 SGHDT, CDR2 YYEEEE. The CDR3 length is 13 residues. The CDR3 DNA sequence: TGTGCCAGCAGCTCCGACACACCCTACGAGCAGTACTTC. It codes for CASSSDTPYEQYF.

The rearrangement uses TRBV6-5 and TRBJ2-2; tentative D call: TRBD1 (6 bases). Trimming removed 0 bases at V and 3 bases at J, with 11 bases between. The germline V gene encodes CDR1 MNHEY and CDR2 SVGAGI. The length of the CDR3 is 16 residues. Here the CDR3 reads CASSYSMGQHTGELFF. In DNA form, the CDR3 reads TGTGCCAGCAGTTACTCGATGGGACAACACACCGGGGAGCTGTTTTTT.

The rearrangement joins TRBV3-1 (or the pseudogene TRBV3-2) to TRBJ1-6; TRBD1 is a possible D gene (5 bases). The CDR3 runs to 14 residues. The germline V gene has CDR1 LGHDT and CDR2 YNNKEL (reference sequence). Trimming removed 7 bases at V and 3 bases at J, with 10 bases between. The CDR3 here is CASNGADYNSPLHF. In DNA form, the CDR3 reads TGTGCCAGCAACGGGGCTGACTATAATTCACCCCTCCACTTT.

The V gene is TRBV25-1, the J gene TRBJ1-1, with D possibly being TRBD1 (5 bases). CDR1 and CDR2 from the germline V gene are MGHDK and SYGVNS. The CDR3 loop spans 13 amino acids. V lost 4 bases and J 11 bases, leaving 17 bases between the germline ends. The CDR3 sequence: CASSGGSAARAFF. CDR3 in DNA: TGTGCCAGCAGTGGGGGGTCAGCGGCGCGGGCTTTCTTT.